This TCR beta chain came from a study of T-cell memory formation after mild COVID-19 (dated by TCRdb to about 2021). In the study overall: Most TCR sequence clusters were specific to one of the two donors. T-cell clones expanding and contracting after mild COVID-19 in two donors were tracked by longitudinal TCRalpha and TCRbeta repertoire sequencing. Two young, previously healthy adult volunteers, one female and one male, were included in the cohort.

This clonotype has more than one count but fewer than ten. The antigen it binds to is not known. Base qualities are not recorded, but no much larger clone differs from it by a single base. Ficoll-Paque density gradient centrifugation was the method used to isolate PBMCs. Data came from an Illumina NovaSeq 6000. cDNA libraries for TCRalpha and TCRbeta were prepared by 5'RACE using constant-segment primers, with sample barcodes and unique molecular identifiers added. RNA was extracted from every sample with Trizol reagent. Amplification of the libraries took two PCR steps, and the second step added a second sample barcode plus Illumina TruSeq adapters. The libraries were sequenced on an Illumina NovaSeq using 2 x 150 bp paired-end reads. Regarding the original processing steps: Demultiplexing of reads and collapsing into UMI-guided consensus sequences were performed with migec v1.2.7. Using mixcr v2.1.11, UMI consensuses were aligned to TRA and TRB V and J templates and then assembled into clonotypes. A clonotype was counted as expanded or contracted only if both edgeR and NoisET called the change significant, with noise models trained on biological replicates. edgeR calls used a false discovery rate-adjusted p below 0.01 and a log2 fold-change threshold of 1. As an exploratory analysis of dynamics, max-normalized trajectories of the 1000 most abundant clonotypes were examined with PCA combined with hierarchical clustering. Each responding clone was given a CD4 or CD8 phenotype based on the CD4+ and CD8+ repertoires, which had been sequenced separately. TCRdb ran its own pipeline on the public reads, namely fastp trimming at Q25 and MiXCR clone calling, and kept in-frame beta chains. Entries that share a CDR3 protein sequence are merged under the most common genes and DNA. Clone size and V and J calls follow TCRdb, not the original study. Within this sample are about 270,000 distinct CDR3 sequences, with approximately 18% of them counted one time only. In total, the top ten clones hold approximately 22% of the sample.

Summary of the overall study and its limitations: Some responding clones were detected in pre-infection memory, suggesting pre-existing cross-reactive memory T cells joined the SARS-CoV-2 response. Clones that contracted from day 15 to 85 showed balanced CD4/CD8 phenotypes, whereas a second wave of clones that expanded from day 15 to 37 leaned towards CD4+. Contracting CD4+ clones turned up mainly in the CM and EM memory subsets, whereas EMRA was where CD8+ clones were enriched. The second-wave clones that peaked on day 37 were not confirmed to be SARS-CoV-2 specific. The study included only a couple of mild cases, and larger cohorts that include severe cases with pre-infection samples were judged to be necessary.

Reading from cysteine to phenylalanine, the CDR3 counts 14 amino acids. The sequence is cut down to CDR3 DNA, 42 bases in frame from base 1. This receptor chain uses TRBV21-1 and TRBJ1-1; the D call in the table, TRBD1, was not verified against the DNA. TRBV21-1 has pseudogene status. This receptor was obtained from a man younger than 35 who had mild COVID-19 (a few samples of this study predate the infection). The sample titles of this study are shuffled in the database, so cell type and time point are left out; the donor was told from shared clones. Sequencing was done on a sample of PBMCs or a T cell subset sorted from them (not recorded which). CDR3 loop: CASSNQGQGTEAFF. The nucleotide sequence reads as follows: TGTGCCAGCAGCAATCAGGGGCAAGGCACTGAAGCTTTCTTT.